The 6 T cell receptor beta chains presented below share a single source sample, sequenced in a study of control samples from healthy donors and cancer patients. The protocol was immunoSEQ multiplex PCR, while the TCRdb copy is restricted to in-frame clones and leaves out a portion. There are about 63,000 clones in the sample; 75% to 85% occur only once, and approximately 5% lies in the top ten. Sequencing was performed on blood. Receptors were obtained from a man between 40 and 49 years old in good health.

The chain is built from TRBV7-9 and TRBJ1-4; maybe TRBD1 (5 bases). Germline CDR1 SEHNR, CDR2 FQNEAQ (reference sequence). V gave up 4 bases and J gave up 3 bases, with 15 bases separating them. The CDR3 spans 16 residues. The CDR3 protein is CASSSEPGSANEKLFF. The CDR3 DNA is TGTGCCAGCAGCTCTGAGCCAGGGAGTGCTAATGAAAAACTGTTTTTT.

This clone was picked up one time. CDR3 nucleotide sequence: TGTGCCAGCAGCTTAGTGGGACAGGGCCATAATTCACCCCTCCACTTT. It encodes CASSLVGQGHNSPLHF. This chain uses TRBV7-9 with TRBJ1-6, with TRBD1 matching 9 bases. Per germline, CDR1 SEHNR and CDR2 FQNEAQ (reference sequence). This CDR3 has 16 amino acids. Trimming took 1 base from V and 5 from J; bases not matched to a gene: 3.

The chain is built from TRBV18 and TRBJ1-3; TRBD1 agrees at 8 bases. Germline V gene data show CDR1 as KGHSH and CDR2 as LQKENI. This CDR3 comprises 15 residues. Trimming took 4 bases from V and 4 from J; bases not matched to a gene: 6. This chain's CDR3 is CASSQQGASGNTIYF. The CDR3 DNA reads TGTGCCAGCTCACAGCAGGGGGCGAGCGGAAACACCATATATTTT.

This chain joins TRBV20-1 and TRBJ2-7; no reliable D call. This CDR3 is 11 amino acids long. Trimming stripped 3 bases from V and 4 bases from J, with 7 bases between. Germline CDR1 is DFQATT and CDR2 is SNEGSKA (reference sequence). CDR3 sequence (DNA): TGCAGTGCTAGTAGTAGGTACGAGCAGTACTTC. Its protein product is CSASSRYEQYF.

In the case of this clone: Other nucleotide sequences from this sample produce the same CDR3. The rearrangement uses TRBV14 and TRBJ2-1, with D tentatively TRBD1 or TRBD2 (5 bases each). Germline V CDR1 and CDR2: SGHDN, FVKESK. V was clipped by 4 bases and J by 2 bases, with 18 bases between them. This CDR3 comprises 17 residues. This CDR3 is CASSREGPGEPYNEQFF. DNA of the CDR3: TGTGCCAGCAGCCGCGAGGGACCAGGCGAGCCCTACAATGAGCAGTTCTTC.

This clone was observed a handful of times. The chain uses TRBV27 and TRBJ1-2; D is unresolved. CDR1 and CDR2 (germline): MNHEY, SMNVEV (reference sequence). V lost 5 bases and J 0 bases, leaving 28 bases between the germline ends. The CDR3 has 20 residues. Here the CDR3 DNA reads TGTGCCAGCAGTCCGCAAGCTTTTTATTGGGGTTCAGGAGCTAACTATGGCTACACCTTC. Protein sequence: CASSPQAFYWGSGANYGYTF.